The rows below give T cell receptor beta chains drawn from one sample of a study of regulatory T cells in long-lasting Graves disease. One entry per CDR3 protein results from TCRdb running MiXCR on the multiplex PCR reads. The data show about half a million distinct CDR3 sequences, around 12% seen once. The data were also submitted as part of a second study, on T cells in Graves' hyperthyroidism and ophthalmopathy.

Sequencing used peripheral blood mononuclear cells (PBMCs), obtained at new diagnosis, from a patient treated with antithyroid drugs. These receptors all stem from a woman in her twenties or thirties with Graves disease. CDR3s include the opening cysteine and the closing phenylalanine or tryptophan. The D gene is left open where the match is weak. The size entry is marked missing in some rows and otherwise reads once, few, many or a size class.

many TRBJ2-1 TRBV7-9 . CASSIPVNEQFF TGTGCCAGCAGCATCCCTGTCAATGAGCAGTTCTTC
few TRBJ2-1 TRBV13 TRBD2 CASSQTLAGGPSEQFF TGTGCCAGCAGTCAAACACTAGCGGGAGGGCCAAGTGAGCAGTTCTTC
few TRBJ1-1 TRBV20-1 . CSARDLWGEDTKAFF TGCAGTGCTAGAGATCTGTGGGGGGAGGACACTAAAGCTTTCTTT
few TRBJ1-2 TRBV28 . CASSSQGREGCTF TGTGCCAGCAGTTCGCAGGGGCGGGAAGGCTGCACCTTC
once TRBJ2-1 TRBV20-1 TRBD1 CSARGQGSDEQFF TGCAGTGCTCGGGGACAGGGGTCAGATGAGCAGTTCTTC
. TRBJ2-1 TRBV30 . CAWSRDSFPNLKRVAYNEQFF TGTGCCTGGAGCAGGGACTCATTTCCCAATCTCAAGCGGGTCGCCTACAATGAGCAGTTCTTC
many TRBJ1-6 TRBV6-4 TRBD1 CASSTRQGANSPLHF TGTGCCAGCAGTACGAGACAGGGGGCGAATTCACCCCTCCACTTT
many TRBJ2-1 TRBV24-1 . CATSLEEEQFF TGTGCCACCAGCCTAGAGGAGGAGCAGTTCTTC
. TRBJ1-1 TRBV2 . CASSGQHTEAFF TGTGCCAGCAGTGGACAGCACACTGAAGCTTTCTTT
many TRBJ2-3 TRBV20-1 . CSARDPSGSTDTQYF TGCAGTGCTAGAGATCCCAGCGGGAGCACAGATACGCAGTATTTT
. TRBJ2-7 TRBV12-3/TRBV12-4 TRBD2 CASSSLAGVGYEQYF TGTGCCAGCAGTTCCCTAGCGGGAGTTGGTTACGAGCAGTACTTC